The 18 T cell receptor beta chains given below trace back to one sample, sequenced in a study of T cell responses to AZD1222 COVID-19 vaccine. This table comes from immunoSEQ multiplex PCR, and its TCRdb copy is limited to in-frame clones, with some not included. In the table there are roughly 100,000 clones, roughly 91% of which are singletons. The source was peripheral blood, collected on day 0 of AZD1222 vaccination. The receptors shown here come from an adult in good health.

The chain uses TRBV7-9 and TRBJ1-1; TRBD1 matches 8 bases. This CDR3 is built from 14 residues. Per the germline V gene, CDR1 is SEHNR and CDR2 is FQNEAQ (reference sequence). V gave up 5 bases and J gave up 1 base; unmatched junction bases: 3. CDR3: CASSPGQGNTEAFF. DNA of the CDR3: TGTGCCAGCAGCCCCGGACAGGGGAACACTGAAGCTTTCTTT.

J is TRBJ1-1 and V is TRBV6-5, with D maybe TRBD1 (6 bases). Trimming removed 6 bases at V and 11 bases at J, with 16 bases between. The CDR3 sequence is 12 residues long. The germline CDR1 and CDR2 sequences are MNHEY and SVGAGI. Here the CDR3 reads CASSLSGAGAFF. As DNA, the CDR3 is TGTGCCAGCAGCCTCTCAGGGGCTGGGGCTTTCTTT.

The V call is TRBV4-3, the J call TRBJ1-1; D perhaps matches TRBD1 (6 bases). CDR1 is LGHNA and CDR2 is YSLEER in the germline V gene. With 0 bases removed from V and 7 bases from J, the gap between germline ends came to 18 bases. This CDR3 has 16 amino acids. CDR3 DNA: TGCGCCAGCAGCCAAGACGTCCAGGGGTTCAGGAGTGAAGCTTTCTTT. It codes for CASSQDVQGFRSEAFF.

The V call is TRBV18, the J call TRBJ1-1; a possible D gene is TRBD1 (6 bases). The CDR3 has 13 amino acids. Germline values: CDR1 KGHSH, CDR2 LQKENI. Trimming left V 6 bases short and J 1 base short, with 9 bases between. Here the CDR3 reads CASSQGTNTEAFF. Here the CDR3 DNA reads TGTGCCAGCTCTCAGGGGACGAACACTGAAGCTTTCTTT.

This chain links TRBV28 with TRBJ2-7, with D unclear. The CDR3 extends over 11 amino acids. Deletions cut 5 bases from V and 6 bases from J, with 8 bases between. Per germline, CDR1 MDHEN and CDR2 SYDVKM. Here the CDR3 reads CASSPRTEQYF. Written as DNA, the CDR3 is TGTGCCAGCAGTCCCAGGACCGAGCAGTACTTC.

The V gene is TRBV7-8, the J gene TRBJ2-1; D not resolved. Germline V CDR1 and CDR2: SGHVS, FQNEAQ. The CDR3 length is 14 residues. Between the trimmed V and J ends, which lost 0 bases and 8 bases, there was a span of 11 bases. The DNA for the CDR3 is TGTGCCAGCAGCTTAGCCGTGGGTGTTGATGAGCAGTTCTTC. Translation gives CASSLAVGVDEQFF.

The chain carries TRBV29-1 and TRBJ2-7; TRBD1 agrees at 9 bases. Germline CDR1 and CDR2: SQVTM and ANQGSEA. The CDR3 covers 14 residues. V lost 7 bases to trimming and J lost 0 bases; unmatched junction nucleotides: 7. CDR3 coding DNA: TGCAGCGCCGCCGGGACAGGGAGCTCCTACGAGCAGTACTTC. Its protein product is CSAAGTGSSYEQYF.

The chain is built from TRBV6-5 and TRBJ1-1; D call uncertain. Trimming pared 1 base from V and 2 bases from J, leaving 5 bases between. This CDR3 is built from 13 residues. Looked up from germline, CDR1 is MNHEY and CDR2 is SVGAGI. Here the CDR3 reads CASSYYPNTEAFF. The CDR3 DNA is TGTGCCAGCAGTTACTACCCTAACACTGAAGCTTTCTTT.

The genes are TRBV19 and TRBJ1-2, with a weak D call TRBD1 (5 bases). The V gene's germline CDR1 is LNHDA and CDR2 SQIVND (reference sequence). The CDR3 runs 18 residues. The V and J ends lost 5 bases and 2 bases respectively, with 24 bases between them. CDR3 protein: CASSYGGTRVTLNYGYTF. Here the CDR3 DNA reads TGTGCCAGTAGTTACGGGGGGACCAGAGTGACCCTGAACTATGGCTACACCTTC.

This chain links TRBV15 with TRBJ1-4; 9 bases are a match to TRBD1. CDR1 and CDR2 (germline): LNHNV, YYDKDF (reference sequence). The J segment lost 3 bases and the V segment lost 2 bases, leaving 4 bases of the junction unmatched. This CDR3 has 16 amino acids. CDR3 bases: TGTGCCACCAGCAGACCGACAGGGGGGGCTAATGAAAAACTGTTTTTT. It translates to CATSRPTGGANEKLFF.

CDR3 nucleotides: TGTGCCAGCAGCTCGGGACAGGGTACGGCAGATACGCAGTATTTT. Translated, it gives CASSSGQGTADTQYF. The V and J genes are TRBV7-3 and TRBJ2-3, with 9 bases identical to TRBD1. V shed 4 bases, J shed 4 bases, and the junction held 6 bases outside the gene matches. Germline V gene lookup returns CDR1 SGHTA and CDR2 FQGTGA. The CDR3 is made up of 15 amino acids. The full variable domain, completed using reference TRBV7-3 and TRBJ2-3, is GAGVSQTPSNKVTEKGKYVELRCDPISGHTALYWYRQSLGQGPEFLIYFQGTGAADDSGLPNDRFFAVRPEGSVSTLKIQRTERGDSAVYLCASSSGQGTADTQYFGPGTRLTVL.

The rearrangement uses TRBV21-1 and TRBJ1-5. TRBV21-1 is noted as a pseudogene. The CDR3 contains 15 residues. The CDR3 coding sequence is TGTGCCAGCAGCATCTGGGGGGCGGTGAGGCAGCCCCAGCATTTT. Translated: CASSIWGAVRQPQHF.

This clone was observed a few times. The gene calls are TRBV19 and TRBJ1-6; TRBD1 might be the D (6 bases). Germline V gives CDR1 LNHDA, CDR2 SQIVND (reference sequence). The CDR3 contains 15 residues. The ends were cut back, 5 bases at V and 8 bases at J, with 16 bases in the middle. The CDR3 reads CASSPQQGVHSPLHF. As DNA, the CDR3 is TGTGCCAGTAGTCCGCAACAGGGAGTTCATTCACCCCTCCACTTT.

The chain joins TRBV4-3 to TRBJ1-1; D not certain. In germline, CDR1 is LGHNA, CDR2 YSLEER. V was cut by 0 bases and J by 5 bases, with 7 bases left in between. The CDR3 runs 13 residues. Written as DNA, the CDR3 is TGCGCCAGCAGCCAAGATCGGAGGACTGAAGCTTTCTTT. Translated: CASSQDRRTEAFF.

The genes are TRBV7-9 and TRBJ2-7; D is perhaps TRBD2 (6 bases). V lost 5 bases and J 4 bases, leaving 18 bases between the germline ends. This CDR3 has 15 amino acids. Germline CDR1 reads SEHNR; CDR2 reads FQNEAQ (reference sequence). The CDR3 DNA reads TGTGCCAGCAGCAGCCGGGACTCGCAGCTATACGAGCAGTACTTC. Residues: CASSSRDSQLYEQYF.

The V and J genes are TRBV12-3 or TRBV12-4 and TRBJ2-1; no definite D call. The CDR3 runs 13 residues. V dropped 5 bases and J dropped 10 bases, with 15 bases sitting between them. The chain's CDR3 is CASSPDPTGEQFF. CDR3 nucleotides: TGTGCCAGCAGTCCGGACCCCACCGGGGAGCAGTTCTTC.

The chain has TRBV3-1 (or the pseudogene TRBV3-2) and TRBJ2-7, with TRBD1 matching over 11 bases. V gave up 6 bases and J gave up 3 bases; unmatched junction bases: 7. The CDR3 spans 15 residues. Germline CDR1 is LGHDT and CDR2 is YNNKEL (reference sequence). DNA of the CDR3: TGTGCCAGCAGGCTTGGGACAGGGGGAATCTACGAGCAGTACTTC. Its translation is CASRLGTGGIYEQYF.

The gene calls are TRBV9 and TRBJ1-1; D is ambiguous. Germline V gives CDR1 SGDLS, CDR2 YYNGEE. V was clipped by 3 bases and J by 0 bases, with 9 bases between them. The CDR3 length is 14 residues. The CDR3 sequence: CASSARILNTEAFF. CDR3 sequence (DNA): TGTGCCAGCAGCGCCAGGATCCTGAACACTGAAGCTTTCTTT.